Reported below is one TCR beta chain. V was cut by 0 bases and J by 5 bases, with 5 bases left in between. CDR3 size: 14 residues. CDR1 and CDR2 (germline): SNHLY, FYNNEI. The data derive from a study of blood T cell repertoires in COVID-19. Study details: The analysed material was cDNA or gDNA that came from T cells, B-cell-depleted T cells, or PBMCs.

Sequenced by immunoSEQ multiplex PCR; TCRdb stores in-frame clones only, minus some. The data show roughly 130,000 clones, 84% seen once. This TCR was recovered from a woman under 40 who had recovered from COVID-19. Sequencing was performed on peripheral blood. The gene calls are TRBV2 and TRBJ1-6; no reliable D call. The CDR3 DNA sequence: TGTGCCAGCAGTGAAGCTCCGGATAATTCACCCCTCCACTTT. Protein: CASSEAPDNSPLHF.